This TCR beta chain stems from a study of response to subunit inactivated influenza vaccine. Study-level points and caveats: The authors offered the suggestion that each seasonal influenza vaccination recruits few new T cells.

This clonotype has more than one count but fewer than ten. The antigen is unknown. MiXCR, applied by TCRdb to the RT-PCR reads, yields one record per CDR3 protein. This sample has approximately 730,000 distinct CDR3 sequences, with roughly 14% found just once. The CDR3 length is 14 residues. V lost 3 bases to trimming and J lost 2 bases; unmatched junction nucleotides: 2. Per germline, CDR1 SGHTA and CDR2 FQGNSA. Here the sequenced sample was PBMCs from blood, taken 14 to 15 days before vaccination. This TCR was recovered from a man aged 45-65 years who received an inactivated influenza vaccine. The genes are TRBV7-2 and TRBJ2-7; the match to TRBD1 covers 9 bases. The CDR3 spells CASSFNRGPYEQYF. The CDR3 bases are TGTGCCAGCAGCTTTAACAGGGGGCCCTACGAGCAGTACTTC. Supplemented by reference TRBV7-2 and TRBJ2-7, the full variable domain reads GAGVSQSPSNKVTEKGKDVELRCDPISGHTALYWYRQSLGQGLEFLIYFQGNSAPDKSGLPSDRFSAERTGGSVSTLTIQRTQQEDSAVYLCASSFNRGPYEQYFGPGTRLTVT.